This TCR beta chain was captured by sequencing in a study of blood T cell repertoires in COVID-19. Overall study: PBMCs, B-cell-depleted T cells, or T cells were the source of the cDNA or gDNA that made up the material.

As processed by the authors: It was from reference gene primer amplification that nucleated cell counts were estimated. Sequenced by immunoSEQ multiplex PCR; TCRdb stores in-frame clones only, minus some. D and trimming come from the DNA, and the V and J calls and clone size come from that table. The table has more than 250,000 clones, about 85% seen once. The CDR3 contains 14 residues. CDR1 MNHEY and CDR2 SVGAGI come from the germline V gene. The V gene end was trimmed by 6 bases and the J gene end by 4 bases; junction bases not matched to a gene: 8. This chain joins TRBV6-5 and TRBJ2-7; 8 nucleotides agree with TRBD2. The origin of this receptor is a man between 18 and 29 years old with active or convalescent COVID-19. The specimen sequenced was peripheral blood. The CDR3 DNA sequence: TGTGCCAGCAGGAAAGCGGGAGAACTTTACGAGCAGTACTTC. Translated, it gives CASRKAGELYEQYF.